Presented here are 31 T cell receptor beta chains from one specimen sequenced in a study of blood T cell repertoires in COVID-19. The repertoire was sequenced with immunoSEQ multiplex PCR; TCRdb's copy has only in-frame clones and lacks some. The profile covers more than 110,000 clones, with under 85% appearing a single time and roughly 10% taken by the ten largest. Sample: peripheral blood. Receptors were obtained from a woman at least 80 years old in a cohort sampled during active or convalescent COVID-19.

This clone was counted a single time. The rearrangement joins TRBV27 to TRBJ2-7; 7 nucleotides align to TRBD1. Trimming removed 6 bases from V and 4 bases from J; junction bases left unmatched: 6. The CDR3 sequence is 13 residues long. CDR1 MNHEY and CDR2 SMNVEV come from the germline V gene (reference sequence). The CDR3 region has the DNA TGTGCCAGCAGACTTAGGGGGCAATACGAGCAGTACGTC. Protein: CASRLRGQYEQYV.

The genes are TRBV5-1 and TRBJ2-6; no clear D gene. This CDR3 contains 14 residues. Germline CDR1 SGHRS, CDR2 YFSETQ. V was shortened by 5 bases and J by 0 bases, with 6 bases between the two germline ends. CDR3 loop: CASRSFSGANVLTF. CDR3 DNA: TGCGCCAGCAGGAGTTTCTCTGGGGCCAACGTCCTGACTTTC.

The J gene is TRBJ1-4, the V gene TRBV10-3; TRBD1 agrees at 9 bases. Unmatched junction bases numbered 4, after V lost 3 bases and J lost 5 bases. This CDR3 has 15 amino acids. The germline gives CDR1 ENHRY, CDR2 SYGVKD. DNA for the CDR3: TGTGCCATCAGTGACCCGACAGGGGGGAATGAAAAACTGTTTTTT. The encoded protein is CAISDPTGGNEKLFF.

CDR3 in amino acids: CASTDQGVEAFF. As DNA, the CDR3 is TGTGCCAGCACCGATCAGGGGGTTGAAGCTTTCTTT. The chain joins TRBV7-9 to TRBJ1-1; TRBD1 matches 7 bases. J lost 7 bases, V lost 7 bases, and 6 bases had no gene match. Germline assignment: CDR1 SEHNR and CDR2 FQNEAQ (reference sequence). The CDR3 covers 12 residues.

Only a few counts were recorded for this clone. The rearrangement uses TRBV5-4 and TRBJ2-1; 10 bases agree with TRBD2. This CDR3 spans 15 amino acids. The germline V gene has CDR1 SGHNT and CDR2 YYREEE (reference sequence). J lost 4 bases, V lost 4 bases, and 5 bases had no gene match. In DNA form, the CDR3 reads TGTGCCAGCAGCCCTAGCGGGGGACCGTACAATGAGCAGTTCTTC. It is translated as CASSPSGGPYNEQFF.

This chain joins TRBV15 and TRBJ1-6; D remains ambiguous. CDR1 and CDR2 (germline): LNHNV, YYDKDF (reference sequence). This CDR3 has 12 residues. V gave up 5 bases and J gave up 15 bases, with 14 bases separating them. CDR3 residues: CATSGGLDLLHF. CDR3 nucleotides: TGTGCCACCAGCGGTGGACTTGATCTCCTCCACTTT.

This chain joins TRBV16 and TRBJ2-7; D is uncertain. Trimming took off 1 base at V and 6 bases at J, with 4 bases between the two ends. The V gene's germline CDR1 is KGHSY and CDR2 FQNENV. CDR3 length equals 11 residues. The CDR3 nucleotides read TGTGCCAGCAGCCAATTCGGCGAGCAGTACTTC. Translated, it gives CASSQFGEQYF.

This clone was seen a handful of times. The V and J genes are TRBV6-2 or TRBV6-3 and TRBJ1-6; 9 bases fit TRBD1. The germline gives CDR1 MNHEY, CDR2 SVGEGT. V shed 6 bases and J 13 bases; nucleotides not matched to a gene: 7. The CDR3 has 13 amino acids. The CDR3 DNA sequence: TGTGCCAGCAGCTCCGGGACAGGGAATCCCCTCCACTTT. It codes for CASSSGTGNPLHF.

This rearrangement joins TRBV27 to TRBJ2-7; D not certain. Trimming stripped 5 bases from V and 1 base from J, with 12 bases between. The CDR3 is 14 amino acids. Germline values: CDR1 MNHEY, CDR2 SMNVEV (reference sequence). The CDR3 sequence is CASSPRDFSYEQYF. As DNA, the CDR3 is TGTGCCAGCAGTCCCCGAGATTTTTCCTACGAGCAGTACTTC.

This chain connects TRBV9 to TRBJ2-7; TRBD2 matches 10 bases. With 4 bases clipped from V and 2 bases from J, the junction kept 6 bases outside the gene matches. The germline CDR1 and CDR2 sequences are SGDLS and YYNGEE. The CDR3 contains 15 residues. The CDR3 loop is CASSPELAGTYEQYF. Written as DNA, the CDR3 is TGTGCCAGCAGCCCCGAACTAGCGGGGACCTACGAGCAGTACTTC.

DNA for the CDR3: TGTGCCAGCAGCCCAGGGGTGGGACGGACAGTGGAAAAACTGTTTTTT. Amino acids: CASSPGVGRTVEKLFF. The chain has TRBV9 and TRBJ1-4, with D perhaps matching TRBD1 (6 bases). Deletions cut 4 bases from V and 8 bases from J, with 21 bases between. The CDR3 totals 16 residues. CDR1 and CDR2 from the germline V gene are SGDLS and YYNGEE.

The V gene is TRBV28, the J gene TRBJ2-3; TRBD2 matches at 7 bases. From germline, CDR1 is MDHEN and CDR2 SYDVKM. CDR3 length: 13 amino acids. J was trimmed by 6 bases and V by 6 bases; bases with no gene match: 6. CDR3 residues: CASRFFGRDTQYF. The CDR3 DNA follows: TGTGCCAGCAGGTTCTTCGGGAGGGATACGCAGTATTTT.

The chain joins TRBV18 to TRBJ1-6; D remains unclear. V was pared by 4 bases and J by 10 bases, with 11 bases between. The CDR3 covers 13 residues. CDR1 is KGHSH and CDR2 is LQKENI in the germline V gene. CDR3 DNA: TGTGCCAGCTCACTAAATACAAGATCACCCCTCCACTTT. Its protein is CASSLNTRSPLHF.

The chain employs TRBV5-5 and TRBJ2-7, with D possibly TRBD1 on 5 matching bases. CDR3 length: 15 residues. The germline V and J ends were trimmed by 0 bases and 5 bases, with 15 bases remaining between them. In germline, CDR1 is SGHKS, CDR2 YYEKEE (reference sequence). The CDR3 DNA follows: TGTGCCAGCAGCTTGGGGCAGGGTGTGAGAAACGAGCAGTACGTC. The encoded protein is CASSLGQGVRNEQYV.

The genes are TRBV7-3 and TRBJ1-3; 7 nucleotides line up with TRBD1. Germline V gene lookup returns CDR1 SGHTA and CDR2 FQGTGA. The CDR3 runs 15 residues. With V trimmed by 2 bases and J by 1 base, 2 bases remained unmatched. In DNA form, the CDR3 reads TGTGCCAGCAGCTTAGAGGGGGCGTCTGGAAACACCATATATTTT. It codes for CASSLEGASGNTIYF.

The V and J genes are TRBV5-1 and TRBJ1-2; the D gene is possibly TRBD1 (6 bases). CDR3 length equals 14 residues. Trimming shortened V by 4 bases and J by 8 bases, and 18 bases separated the two germline ends. Germline values: CDR1 SGHRS, CDR2 YFSETQ. CDR3 bases: TGCGCCAGCAGCGCTCAGGGGCAGGGAAGCGGCTACACCTTC. Protein product: CASSAQGQGSGYTF.

The V and J genes are TRBV6-5 and TRBJ1-5; 7 positions agree with TRBD1. V was clipped by 4 bases and J by 8 bases; unmatched bases: 8. CDR1 and CDR2 (germline): MNHEY, SVGAGI. The CDR3 is made up of 14 amino acids. The CDR3 nucleotides are TGTGCCAGCAGTTCCGCGACAGGGTTGAAGCCCCAGCATTTT. Translation gives CASSSATGLKPQHF.

J is TRBJ2-2 and V is TRBV9, with 12 bases matching TRBD2. Germline loops: CDR1 SGDLS, CDR2 YYNGEE. J lost 7 bases, V lost 1 base, and 5 bases had no gene match. This CDR3 is 16 amino acids long. This CDR3 is CASSVLAGGRNGELFF. As DNA, the CDR3 is TGTGCCAGCAGCGTACTAGCGGGGGGGCGGAACGGGGAGCTGTTTTTT.

The DNA of the CDR3 is TGTGCCAGCAGCTCACCGACCAGGGGCCTGAGAGATACGCAGTATTTT. It is translated as CASSSPTRGLRDTQYF. The chain links TRBV9 to TRBJ2-3, with TRBD1 as a possible D gene (6 bases). Trimming stripped 4 bases from V and 5 bases from J, with 20 bases between. This CDR3 spans 16 amino acids. Germline lookup yields CDR1 SGDLS and CDR2 YYNGEE.

The V call is TRBV30, the J call TRBJ1-2; 8 bases align to TRBD1. The germline V gene has CDR1 GTSNPN and CDR2 SVGIG (reference sequence). This CDR3 has 14 amino acids. Trimming took 3 bases from V and 4 from J; bases not matched to a gene: 7. CDR3 residues: CAWRRRQGTYGYTF. The CDR3 coding sequence is TGTGCCTGGAGGCGTCGACAGGGGACCTATGGCTACACCTTC.

The chain links TRBV7-2 to TRBJ2-7, with D possibly TRBD1 on 6 matching bases. Germline CDR1 reads SGHTA; CDR2 reads FQGNSA. The CDR3 has 13 amino acids. The ends were cut back, 7 bases at V and 0 bases at J, with 10 bases in the middle. The CDR3 coding sequence is TGTGCCAGCAAGTCGGACAGCTCCTACGAGCAGTACTTC. It yields the protein CASKSDSSYEQYF.

The rearrangement links TRBV5-1 to TRBJ2-5; D ambiguous. V was pared by 0 bases and J by 4 bases, with 7 bases between. The CDR3 is made up of 13 amino acids. In germline, CDR1 is SGHRS, CDR2 YFSETQ. The CDR3 DNA is TGCGCCAGCAGCTTGGAACTTACAGAGACCCAGTACTTC. Its protein is CASSLELTETQYF.

The V gene is TRBV6-5, the J gene TRBJ2-7; TRBD2 is a possible D gene (5 bases). Trimming left V 8 bases short and J 1 base short, with 9 bases between. Per the germline V gene, CDR1 is MNHEY and CDR2 is SVGAGI. CDR3 length: 12 residues. CDR3 residues: CASLWTSYEQYF. The DNA for the CDR3 is TGTGCCAGCCTTTGGACTTCCTACGAGCAGTACTTC.

This rearrangement joins TRBV7-8 to TRBJ1-2; D is undetermined. The CDR3 runs 16 residues. Germline V lookup: CDR1 SGHVS, CDR2 FQNEAQ. V lost 0 bases, J lost 8 bases, and 19 bases lay in between. In DNA form, the CDR3 reads TGTGCCAGCAGCTTAGCGCCGGTCGACACCGGTCTGGGCTACACCTTC. Its translation: CASSLAPVDTGLGYTF. Supplemented by reference TRBV7-8 and TRBJ1-2, the full variable domain reads GAGVSQSPRYKVAKRGQDVALRCDPISGHVSLFWYQQALGQGPEFLTYFQNEAQLDKSGLPSDRFFAERPEGSVSTLKIQRTQQEDSAVYLCASSLAPVDTGLGYTFGSGTRLTVV.

V and J are TRBV27 and TRBJ2-3, with D unclear. The V end was cut by 1 base, the J end by 1 base, with 12 bases between. This CDR3 has 16 amino acids. CDR1 MNHEY and CDR2 SMNVEV come from the germline V gene (reference sequence). CDR3 sequence: CASSLFTLGGTDTQYF. CDR3 coding DNA: TGTGCCAGCAGTTTATTCACCCTAGGAGGCACAGATACGCAGTATTTT.

CDR3 in amino acids: CASSQDPRGGSYNEQFF. CDR3 DNA: TGCGCCAGCAGCCAAGATCCACGCGGGGGGTCCTACAATGAGCAGTTCTTC. This sequence joins TRBV4-1 and TRBJ2-1; 8 positions agree with TRBD2. Trimming at V came to 0 bases and at J to 1 base, leaving 5 bases not matched to a gene. CDR1 is MGHRA and CDR2 is YSYEKL in the germline V gene. The CDR3 is 17 amino acids.

V and J are TRBV6-2 or TRBV6-3 and TRBJ1-4; D not certain. The germline V and J ends were trimmed by 6 bases and 8 bases, with 10 bases remaining between them. Germline V gives CDR1 MNHEY, CDR2 SVGEGT. The CDR3 loop spans 12 amino acids. The CDR3 DNA sequence: TGTGCCAGCAGCCAAACCCGGGAAAAACTGTTTTTT. This codes for CASSQTREKLFF.

The chain recombines TRBV5-1 with TRBJ2-5, with 8 bases lining up with TRBD1. J was trimmed by 1 base and V by 5 bases; bases with no gene match: 13. The CDR3 spans 17 residues. CDR1 and CDR2 (germline): SGHRS, YFSETQ. CDR3 in amino acids: CASSRPGQGPFQETQYF. The CDR3 coding sequence is TGCGCCAGCAGTCGTCCAGGACAGGGTCCTTTCCAAGAGACCCAGTACTTC.

V gene TRBV28 combines with J gene TRBJ1-6; 7 bases align to TRBD1. V was pared by 6 bases and J by 2 bases, with 4 bases of the junction left unmatched. There are 15 residues in the CDR3. Germline loops: CDR1 MDHEN, CDR2 SYDVKM. The CDR3 region has the DNA TGTGCCAGCAGAACAGGGGTGACCTATAATTCACCCCTCCACTTT. Protein sequence: CASRTGVTYNSPLHF. The full variable domain, rest sourced from reference TRBV28 and TRBJ1-6, is DVKVTQSSRYLVKRTGEKVFLECVQDMDHENMFWYRQDPGLGLRLIYFSYDVKMKEKGDIPEGYSVSREKKERFSLILESASTNQTSMYLCASRTGVTYNSPLHFGNGTRLTVT.

The rearrangement joins TRBV11-2 to TRBJ2-6; 8 nucleotides agree with TRBD1. Per germline, CDR1 SGHAT and CDR2 FQNNGV. The CDR3 runs 18 residues. V lost 2 bases, J lost 0 bases, and 6 bases stayed unmatched. The CDR3 here is CASSLRDRIYSGANVLTF. In DNA, the CDR3 is TGTGCCAGCAGCTTAAGGGACAGGATATACTCTGGGGCCAACGTCCTGACTTTC. Full variable domain (outside the CDR3, taken from reference TRBV11-2 and TRBJ2-6): EAGVAQSPRYKIIEKRQSVAFWCNPISGHATLYWYQQILGQGPKLLIQFQNNGVVDDSQLPKDRFSAERLKGVDSTLKIQPAKLEDSAVYLCASSLRDRIYSGANVLTFGAGSRLTVL.

The chain combines TRBV6-1 with TRBJ1-1; D perhaps matches TRBD1 (6 bases). CDR3 length: 12 residues. The germline V gene encodes CDR1 MNHNS and CDR2 SASEGT. Between the trimmed V and J ends, which lost 1 base and 10 bases, there was a span of 10 bases. The CDR3 is CASSEDRVLAFF. In nucleotides, the CDR3 is TGTGCCAGCAGTGAAGACAGGGTGCTAGCTTTCTTT.